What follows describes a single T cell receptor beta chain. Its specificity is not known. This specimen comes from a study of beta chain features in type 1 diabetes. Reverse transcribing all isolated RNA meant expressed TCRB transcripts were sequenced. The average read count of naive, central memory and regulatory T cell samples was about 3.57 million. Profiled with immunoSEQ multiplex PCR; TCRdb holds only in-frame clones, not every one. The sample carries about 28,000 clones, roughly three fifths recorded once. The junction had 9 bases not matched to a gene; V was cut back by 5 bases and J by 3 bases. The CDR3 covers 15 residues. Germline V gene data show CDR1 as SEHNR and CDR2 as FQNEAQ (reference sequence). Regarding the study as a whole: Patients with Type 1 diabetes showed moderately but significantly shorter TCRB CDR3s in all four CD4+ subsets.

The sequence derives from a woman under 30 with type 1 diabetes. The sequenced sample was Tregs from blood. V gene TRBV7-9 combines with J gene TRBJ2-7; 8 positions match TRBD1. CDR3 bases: TGTGCCAGCAGCCCTAGCAGAGACAGGGGCTACGAGCAGTACTTC. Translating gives CASSPSRDRGYEQYF.